The clone carrying this TCR beta chain was detected only once. The data originate from a study of blood T cell repertoires in COVID-19. CDR3 length equals 12 residues. The ends were cut back, 4 bases at V and 6 bases at J, with 8 bases in the middle. The germline V gene encodes CDR1 LNHDA and CDR2 SQIVND (reference sequence). Under the authors' procedure: Researchers report that nucleated cell counts were estimated from reference gene primer amplification. Sequenced by immunoSEQ multiplex PCR; TCRdb stores in-frame clones only, minus some. V, J and clone size derive from that table, while D and trimming were established from the DNA sequence. In the table there are under 200,000 clones, less than 90% of which are singletons.

The sequencing sample was made of peripheral blood. This rearrangement joins TRBV19 to TRBJ2-3; D is uncertain. The receptor was derived from a woman in her 70s with COVID-19, enrolled during active disease. The CDR3 coding sequence is TGTGCCAGTAGTACGGCCAGGGATACGCAGTATTTT. This encodes CASSTARDTQYF.